This section outlines one T cell receptor (beta chain) sequence together with its context. The final CDR3 position lacks the conserved phenylalanine or tryptophan, pointing to a likely read error. This record comes from a study of blood T cells in healthy people across ages. With a J-beta primer mix and a sample-barcoded 5' primer, a second PCR ran about 7 to 11 cycles. TCRdb processed the 5' RACE reads anew with MiXCR; each CDR3 protein has one entry. The data show some 800,000 distinct CDR3 sequences, 20% to 25% seen once. The CDR3 consists of 19 residues. V gave up 3 bases and J gave up 2 bases; unmatched junction bases: 13. Germline lookup yields CDR1 MGHRA and CDR2 YSYEKL. These data are also associated with another study on T cells of mothers and their children. As that study records: Over 9.5 million reads per mother and about 3 million per child were obtained.

The rearrangement links TRBV4-1 to TRBJ2-3, with 11 bases lining up with TRBD2. Sequenced: blood. This clonotype originated in a boy younger than 18 in good health. This chain's CDR3 is CASSQASSGTSGFTDTQYL. The CDR3 nucleotides are TGCGCCAGCAGCCAGGCTTCGTCCGGGACTAGCGGATTCACAGATACGCAGTATCTT.